Shown below are 8 T cell receptor beta chains from a single sample sequenced in a study of blood T cell repertoires in COVID-19. TCRdb's copy holds only in-frame clones and misses some; the assay was immunoSEQ multiplex PCR. Here the sample spans 150,000 to 200,000 clones, roughly nine tenths being singletons. What was sequenced was peripheral blood. The receptors were gathered from an older woman with acute or convalescent COVID-19.

The chain is built from TRBV3-1 (or the pseudogene TRBV3-2) and TRBJ1-1, with TRBD1 as a possible D gene (6 bases). The V gene lost 4 bases and the J gene lost 9 bases, with 24 bases spanning the gap. CDR3 length equals 16 residues. In germline, CDR1 is LGHDT, CDR2 YNNKEL (reference sequence). DNA of the CDR3: TGTGCCAGCAGCCCATTTTGGACAGCCAGCTCGAGGAAAGCTTTCTTT. Protein: CASSPFWTASSRKAFF.

CDR3 region: CASSETGDEQFF. DNA for the CDR3: TGTGCCAGCAGTGAGACAGGAGATGAGCAGTTCTTC. This chain joins TRBV2 and TRBJ2-1; a weak D match, TRBD1 (6 bases). Germline loops: CDR1 SNHLY, CDR2 FYNNEI. V gave up 3 bases and J gave up 8 bases, with 8 bases separating them. The CDR3 sequence is 12 residues long.

The CDR3 loop reads CATSSDLTGQGRPYEQYF. Here the CDR3 DNA reads TGTGCCACCAGCAGTGATTTAACCGGACAGGGAAGGCCCTACGAGCAGTACTTC. This sequence joins TRBV15 and TRBJ2-7; 8 nucleotides match TRBD1. CDR3 length: 18 amino acids. The germline gives CDR1 LNHNV, CDR2 YYDKDF (reference sequence). V lost 3 bases, J lost 2 bases, and 15 bases stayed unmatched.

This clone was detected a few times. V is TRBV5-1 and J is TRBJ1-5; D uncertain. CDR1 SGHRS and CDR2 YFSETQ come from the germline V gene. The length of the CDR3 is 15 residues. Trimming took 0 bases from V and 4 from J, leaving 11 bases between them. This chain's CDR3 is CASSLGGGLNQPQHF. The CDR3 DNA sequence: TGCGCCAGCAGCTTGGGAGGAGGCCTTAATCAGCCCCAGCATTTT.

The V call is TRBV29-1, the J call TRBJ2-1, with D perhaps matching TRBD1 (5 bases). Trimming stripped 4 bases from V and 4 bases from J, with 11 bases between. This CDR3 contains 13 residues. Germline CDR1 reads SQVTM; CDR2 reads ANQGSEA. CDR3 sequence: CSVAGDSYNEQFF. CDR3 coding DNA: TGCAGCGTTGCAGGCGACAGTTACAATGAGCAGTTCTTC.

The rearrangement links TRBV7-2 to TRBJ2-7; D might be TRBD2 (5 bases). V shed 5 bases and J shed 12 bases, with 23 bases lying between them. Looked up from germline, CDR1 is SGHTA and CDR2 is FQGNSA. There are 14 residues in the CDR3. The CDR3 protein is CASSPGAEAPYPYF. CDR3 DNA: TGTGCCAGCAGCCCCGGCGCGGAGGCCCCATATCCGTACTTC.

The J gene is TRBJ2-7, the V gene TRBV10-3, with TRBD1 matching over 7 bases. Trimming removed 6 bases from V and 2 bases from J; junction bases left unmatched: 4. The germline V gene encodes CDR1 ENHRY and CDR2 SYGVKD. This CDR3 has 13 amino acids. The CDR3 nucleotides are TGTGCCATCAGCGTGGACAGGACCTACGAGCAGTACTTC. Translation gives CAISVDRTYEQYF.

The chain combines TRBV11-2 with TRBJ2-5; no firm D call. Germline CDR1 SGHAT, CDR2 FQNNGV. V lost 1 base, J lost 4 bases, and 4 bases lay in between. This CDR3 is 12 amino acids long. In nucleotides, the CDR3 is TGTGCCAGCAGCTTAGGTCTAGAGACCCAGTACTTC. This gives the protein CASSLGLETQYF.